The 28 T cell receptor beta chains below come from one sample, sequenced in a study of T cell responses to AZD1222 COVID-19 vaccine. Clones were read by immunoSEQ multiplex PCR, and TCRdb kept only the in-frame ones, dropping some. The sample consists of more than 100,000 clones, around 86% of them appearing once. Sequencing was performed on peripheral blood, taken on day 0 of AZD1222 vaccination. All receptors derive from an adult in good health.

The rearrangement joins TRBV5-1 to TRBJ2-5; 7 bases agree with TRBD2. The V gene end was trimmed by 10 bases and the J gene end by 0 bases; junction bases not matched to a gene: 9. Germline values: CDR1 SGHRS, CDR2 YFSETQ. The CDR3 sequence is 14 residues long. CDR3 nucleotide sequence: TGCGCCTCTAAACAGGCGGGGGACCAAGAGACCCAGTACTTC. This sequence encodes CASKQAGDQETQYF.

The gene calls are TRBV18 and TRBJ2-1; tentatively, D is TRBD1 (6 bases). V lost 3 bases and J 9 bases, leaving 12 bases between the germline ends. The CDR3 covers 13 residues. CDR1 and CDR2 from the germline V gene are KGHSH and LQKENI. The CDR3 loop is CASSPYRDTEQFF. The CDR3 DNA is TGTGCCAGCTCACCTTACAGGGATACTGAGCAGTTCTTC.

The genes are TRBV4-1 and TRBJ1-2; 7 nucleotides line up with TRBD1. From germline, CDR1 is MGHRA and CDR2 YSYEKL. The CDR3 runs to 14 residues. Unmatched junction bases numbered 5, after V lost 4 bases and J lost 3 bases. The CDR3 DNA reads TGCGCCAGCAGCCCAGGGGGGAATGACTATGGCTACACCTTC. Protein: CASSPGGNDYGYTF.

This chain joins TRBV3-1 (or the pseudogene TRBV3-2) and TRBJ2-3, with 7 bases lining up with TRBD2. From germline, CDR1 is LGHDT and CDR2 YNNKEL (reference sequence). The CDR3 contains 16 residues. The V gene end was trimmed by 1 base and the J gene end by 8 bases; junction bases not matched to a gene: 12. The CDR3 DNA is TGTGCCAGCAGCCAAGTCTTCCGGCAGGGCGGGGGTACGCAGTATTTT. Amino acids: CASSQVFRQGGGTQYF.

The chain links TRBV10-1 to TRBJ2-5; a possible D gene is TRBD2 (6 bases). The V gene's germline CDR1 is WNHNN and CDR2 SYGVQD (reference sequence). The CDR3 runs to 16 residues. V shed 5 bases and J shed 1 base, with 17 bases lying between them. CDR3 bases: TGCGCCAGCAGTCAACTAGCAGTTGGACCCCAAGAGACCCAGTACTTC. Its translation is CASSQLAVGPQETQYF.

The chain has TRBV11-2 and TRBJ2-1; 7 nucleotides line up with TRBD1. The germline CDR1 and CDR2 sequences are SGHAT and FQNNGV. V trimming: 5 bases; J trimming: 0 bases; junction bases outside the gene matches: 4. The CDR3 runs to 15 residues. In nucleotides, the CDR3 is TGTGCCAGCAGCCCGGACAGGAGCTCCTACAATGAGCAGTTCTTC. Translation: CASSPDRSSYNEQFF. Combining the CDR3 with reference TRBV11-2 and TRBJ2-1 gives the whole variable domain EAGVAQSPRYKIIEKRQSVAFWCNPISGHATLYWYQQILGQGPKLLIQFQNNGVVDDSQLPKDRFSAERLKGVDSTLKIQPAKLEDSAVYLCASSPDRSSYNEQFFGPGTRLTVL.

This chain links TRBV20-1 with TRBJ2-3; 7 bases are a match to TRBD1. V lost 3 bases, J lost 6 bases, and 12 bases stayed unmatched. Germline CDR1 reads DFQATT; CDR2 reads SNEGSKA (reference sequence). The length of the CDR3 is 15 residues. The CDR3 reads CSASALTGESDTQYF. CDR3 nucleotide sequence: TGCAGTGCTAGTGCCCTAACAGGGGAGTCGGATACGCAGTATTTT.

This sequence joins TRBV10-3 and TRBJ2-5; the D call may be TRBD1 or TRBD2 (5 bases each). Germline CDR1 is ENHRY and CDR2 is SYGVKD. V lost 5 bases and J 2 bases, leaving 15 bases between the germline ends. The CDR3 has 15 residues. Here the CDR3 reads CAISSSLGDQETQYF. The CDR3 DNA follows: TGTGCCATCAGTTCTTCCCTGGGGGATCAAGAGACCCAGTACTTC.

The chain employs TRBV19 and TRBJ2-2; unclear D gene. Germline CDR1 reads LNHDA; CDR2 reads SQIVND (reference sequence). V shed 0 bases and J shed 4 bases, with 3 bases lying between them. The length of the CDR3 is 13 residues. CDR3 amino acids: CASSIDLTGELFF. In DNA form, the CDR3 reads TGTGCCAGTAGTATAGATCTCACCGGGGAGCTGTTTTTT.

The chain joins TRBV3-1 (or the pseudogene TRBV3-2) to TRBJ1-1; D is unclear. Trimming removed 4 bases from V and 1 base from J, with 10 bases in between. The CDR3 covers 14 residues. Germline-derived CDR1 and CDR2 are LGHDT and YNNKEL (reference sequence). Written as DNA, the CDR3 is TGTGCCAGCAGCCTCACGGCCGAGAACACTGAAGCTTTCTTT. Translation: CASSLTAENTEAFF.

The chain joins TRBV29-1 to TRBJ1-1; D gene ambiguous. V lost 1 base and J lost 0, with 9 bases in between. Germline assignment: CDR1 SQVTM and CDR2 ANQGSEA. The CDR3 is 14 residues long. The CDR3: CSVEGVLMNTEAFF. In nucleotides, the CDR3 is TGCAGCGTTGAAGGGGTTCTGATGAACACTGAAGCTTTCTTT.

The chain couples TRBV6-5 to TRBJ2-2; 7 bases align to TRBD2. This CDR3 has 15 residues. Losses at the gene ends were 0 bases for V and 5 bases for J; bases not matched to a gene: 3. CDR1 is MNHEY and CDR2 is SVGAGI in the germline V gene. For the CDR3, the DNA is TGTGCCAGCAGTTACTCCTTTAGCGGGACCGGGGAGCTGTTTTTT. This encodes CASSYSFSGTGELFF.

The chain recombines TRBV7-2 with TRBJ2-1, with unresolved D. V dropped 2 bases and J dropped 3 bases, with 11 bases sitting between them. Germline CDR1 reads SGHTA; CDR2 reads FQGNSA. This CDR3 has 15 amino acids. The CDR3 spells CASSLLGQIYNEQFF. CDR3 in DNA: TGTGCCAGCAGCTTATTAGGTCAGATCTACAATGAGCAGTTCTTC.

This clone has more than one count but fewer than ten. V is TRBV7-9 and J is TRBJ1-6, with 11 bases matching TRBD1. Unmatched junction bases numbered 6, after V lost 5 bases and J lost 0 bases. This CDR3 contains 18 residues. The germline V gene encodes CDR1 SEHNR and CDR2 FQNEAQ (reference sequence). CDR3 sequence: CASSGPGQGASYNSPLHF. CDR3 bases: TGTGCCAGCAGCGGCCCCGGACAGGGGGCCTCCTATAATTCACCCCTCCACTTT.

CDR3 sequence reads: CASSPNGDSPLHF. The CDR3 DNA is TGTGCCAGCTCACCTAACGGAGATTCACCCCTCCACTTT. This sequence joins TRBV18 and TRBJ1-6, with D unresolved. Germline CDR1 and CDR2: KGHSH and LQKENI. The CDR3 contains 13 residues. V lost 3 bases to trimming and J lost 8 bases, with 8 bases between them.

The chain joins TRBV4-1 to TRBJ2-3, with TRBD2 identical over 8 bases. Trimming cost V 2 bases and J 8 bases; bases outside gene matches: 21. CDR1 and CDR2 from the germline V gene are MGHRA and YSYEKL. The CDR3 totals 19 residues. The DNA for the CDR3 is TGCGCCAGCAGCCAACTGGGATCCGGGACTAGGTTCCTAGTCCCTACGCAGTATTTT. Amino acid sequence: CASSQLGSGTRFLVPTQYF.

This chain uses TRBV6-5 with TRBJ1-1, with a possible D match to TRBD1 (5 bases). This CDR3 has 13 residues. In germline, CDR1 is MNHEY, CDR2 SVGAGI. Trimming took 2 bases from V and 6 from J, leaving 10 bases between them. The CDR3, as DNA: TGTGCCAGCAGTTACGGGGGTACGCCTGAAGCTTTCTTT. Protein product: CASSYGGTPEAFF.

The chain uses TRBV6-5 and TRBJ2-2; 10 bases align to TRBD1. The germline V gene has CDR1 MNHEY and CDR2 SVGAGI. Trimming removed 6 bases from V and 6 bases from J; junction bases left unmatched: 4. CDR3 size: 14 residues. The CDR3 DNA reads TGTGCCAGCAGGGACAGGGGGAAATCCGGGGAGCTGTTTTTT. Protein sequence: CASRDRGKSGELFF.

V usage is TRBV4-1 and J usage is TRBJ1-5; D might be TRBD1 (5 bases). Germline V lookup: CDR1 MGHRA, CDR2 YSYEKL. V was pared by 5 bases and J by 3 bases, with 11 bases between. This CDR3 contains 14 residues. Written as DNA, the CDR3 is TGCGCCAGCAGCGTCGACAGTACCAATCAGCCCCAGCATTTT. Protein product: CASSVDSTNQPQHF.

In this sample, this clone turned up once. This chain uses TRBV2 with TRBJ1-6; D unclear. Per germline, CDR1 SNHLY and CDR2 FYNNEI. The CDR3 spans 14 residues. The ends were cut back, 10 bases at V and 7 bases at J, with 17 bases in the middle. CDR3 protein: CAINVGPGNSPLHF. The CDR3 coding sequence is TGTGCCATCAATGTCGGACCGGGAAATTCACCCCTCCACTTT.

V gene TRBV2 combines with J gene TRBJ1-5; 9 positions match TRBD1. The CDR3 spans 19 residues. V was pared by 3 bases and J by 0 bases, with 12 bases of the junction left unmatched. Per germline, CDR1 SNHLY and CDR2 FYNNEI. The CDR3: CASSEREGTGRFSNQPQHF. The CDR3 region has the DNA TGTGCCAGCAGTGAGAGGGAAGGGACAGGGAGGTTTAGCAATCAGCCCCAGCATTTT. The complete variable domain, with remaining parts taken from reference TRBV2 and TRBJ1-5, reads EPEVTQTPSHQVTQMGQEVILRCVPISNHLYFYWYRQILGQKVEFLVSFYNNEISEKSEIFDDQFSVERPDGSNFTLKIRSTKLEDSAMYFCASSEREGTGRFSNQPQHFGDGTRLSIL.

The chain uses TRBV3-1 (or the pseudogene TRBV3-2) and TRBJ1-2; D is undetermined. The CDR3 extends over 14 amino acids. Germline lookup yields CDR1 LGHDT and CDR2 YNNKEL (reference sequence). V lost 0 bases to trimming and J lost 4 bases, with 9 bases between them. The CDR3 DNA reads TGTGCCAGCAGCCAAGATGCAGCGGCCTATGGCTACACCTTC. This gives the protein CASSQDAAAYGYTF.

CDR3 in amino acids: CATSSTTGISVFF. CDR3 sequence (DNA): TGTGCCACCAGCAGCACCACAGGCATCAGTGTGTTTTTT. The genes are TRBV15 and TRBJ1-4; D may be TRBD1 (5 bases). This CDR3 has 13 residues. Deletions cut 3 bases from V and 15 bases from J, with 17 bases between. Germline CDR1 LNHNV, CDR2 YYDKDF (reference sequence).

The chain joins TRBV5-5 to TRBJ2-1; 8 bases are a match to TRBD2. The germline CDR1 and CDR2 sequences are SGHKS and YYEKEE (reference sequence). The V segment lost 4 bases and the J segment 4 bases; nucleotides outside the gene matches: 4. This CDR3 has 14 amino acids. CDR3 amino acids: CASSEIAGYNEQFF. In DNA, the CDR3 is TGTGCCAGCAGCGAGATAGCGGGGTACAATGAGCAGTTCTTC.

The chain recombines TRBV6-6 with TRBJ1-2; TRBD1 agrees at 7 bases. Looked up from germline, CDR1 is MNHNY and CDR2 is SVGAGI (reference sequence). The V and J ends lost 6 bases and 3 bases, in that order; junction bases with no gene match: 7. This CDR3 spans 14 amino acids. DNA for the CDR3: TGTGCCAGCAGGACCTGGACAGGTGACTATGGCTACACCTTC. Amino acids: CASRTWTGDYGYTF.

A single count supports this clone. The V call is TRBV10-3, the J call TRBJ1-1; perhaps TRBD1 as D (6 bases). CDR1 is ENHRY, CDR2 SYGVKD, per germline. The length of the CDR3 is 13 residues. The V and J ends lost 5 bases and 3 bases respectively, with 10 bases between them. This chain's CDR3 is CAISLDSDTEAFF. The DNA of the CDR3 is TGTGCCATCAGTTTGGACAGTGACACTGAAGCTTTCTTT.

This chain links TRBV6-2 or TRBV6-3 with TRBJ1-2, with D tentatively TRBD1 (6 bases). Germline CDR1 reads MNHEY; CDR2 reads SVGEGT. The CDR3 spans 14 residues. V lost 6 bases and J 7 bases, leaving 18 bases between the germline ends. Written as DNA, the CDR3 is TGTGCCAGCAGCCCTTGGGGGGGCGCCGTTGGCTACACCTTC. It encodes CASSPWGGAVGYTF.

This chain uses TRBV25-1 with TRBJ1-1; TRBD1 might be the D (5 bases). Germline lookup yields CDR1 MGHDK and CDR2 SYGVNS. V was shortened by 5 bases and J by 4 bases, with 14 bases between the two germline ends. This CDR3 comprises 14 residues. The CDR3 nucleotides read TGTGCCAGCAGTCTCACCCAGGGAGGCACTGAAGCTTTCTTT. This encodes CASSLTQGGTEAFF.